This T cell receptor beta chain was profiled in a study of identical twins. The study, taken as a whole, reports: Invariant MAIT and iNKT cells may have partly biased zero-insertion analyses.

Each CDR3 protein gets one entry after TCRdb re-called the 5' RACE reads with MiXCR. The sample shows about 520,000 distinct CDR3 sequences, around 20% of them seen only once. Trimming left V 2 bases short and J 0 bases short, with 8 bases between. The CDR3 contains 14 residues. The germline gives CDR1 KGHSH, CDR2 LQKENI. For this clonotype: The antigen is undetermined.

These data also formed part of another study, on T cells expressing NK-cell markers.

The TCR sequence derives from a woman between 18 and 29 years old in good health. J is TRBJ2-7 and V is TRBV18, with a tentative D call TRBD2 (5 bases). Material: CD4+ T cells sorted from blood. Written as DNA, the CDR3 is TGTGCCAGCTCACCAAGCAGCGGCTCCTACGAGCAGTACTTC. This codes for CASSPSSGSYEQYF.